Listed below are T cell receptor beta chains from one sample, sequenced in a study of OX40 agonist ivuxolimab in advanced cancers. Assay: immunoSEQ multiplex PCR; the TCRdb copy retains only in-frame clones and omits some. The table lists 74,000 or so clones, approximately 94% of them singletons. The sample in question was CD4+ or CD8+ T cells sorted from blood, obtained in a trial of the OX40 agonist ivuxolimab. The source is an adult with an advanced solid tumor such as melanoma, head and neck, liver or kidney cancer. The CDR3 runs from the conserved cysteine through the conserved F or W. Each record gives: clone size, V gene, D gene, J gene, CDR3 DNA, CDR3 protein. The D gene is left open where the match is weak. Some rows mark clone size as missing; the rest say once, few, many or name a class of expanded clone.

-	TRBV28	-	TRBJ1-3	TGTGCCAGCAGTTTAGACACCCCTGGAAACACCATATATTTT	CASSLDTPGNTIYF
-	TRBV5-6	-	TRBJ1-5	TGTGCCAGCAGCTTGTCCGGTCAGAATCAGCCCCAGCATTTT	CASSLSGQNQPQHF
-	TRBV13	-	TRBJ2-1	TGTGCCAGCAGCAGAAACAATGAGCAGTTCTTC	CASSRNNEQFF
once	TRBV6-5	-	TRBJ2-7	TGTGCCAGCAGTTCCTACAGGGGCGGGGTCTCCTACGAGCAGTACTTC	CASSSYRGGVSYEQYF
-	TRBV7-9	-	TRBJ1-2	TGTGCCAGCAGAAGGGGGGAATACTATGGCTACACCTTC	CASRRGEYYGYTF
-	TRBV6-5	-	TRBJ1-2	TGTGCCAGCAGTTACAACCAGGAGGGCTATGGCTACACCTTC	CASSYNQEGYGYTF
-	TRBV19	-	TRBJ1-1	TGTGCCAGTAGTATTTTCATGAACACTGAAGCTTTCTTT	CASSIFMNTEAFF
-	TRBV4-3	-	TRBJ1-3	TGCGCCAGCAGCCAAGATCTACAGGGAATACTCGGAAACACCATATATTTT	CASSQDLQGILGNTIYF
-	TRBV27	TRBD1	TRBJ1-6	TGTGCCAGCACCGGGACAGGAGGGAATTCACCCCTCCACTTT	CASTGTGGNSPLHF
-	TRBV6-5	-	TRBJ2-7	TGTGCCAGCAGTTACTCCCAGGGCAGACACTACGAGCAGTACTTC	CASSYSQGRHYEQYF
-	TRBV5-5	-	TRBJ2-5	TGTGCCAGCAGCCTCGGACCGGGAGAGACCCAGTACTTC	CASSLGPGETQYF
-	TRBV4-1	-	TRBJ2-7	TGCGCCAGCAGCCCCCTAAGTCGTGGGGGGGCGGACGAGCAGTACTTC	CASSPLSRGGADEQYF
-	TRBV6-1	TRBD1	TRBJ1-6	TGTGCCAGCAGTGTAGACAGGGAGCCGGCCTATAATTCACCCCTCCACTTT	CASSVDREPAYNSPLHF
-	TRBV7-9	-	TRBJ1-2	TGTGCCAGCAGCTTGAACGGGTGGGATGGCTACACCTTC	CASSLNGWDGYTF
-	TRBV5-4	TRBD2	TRBJ2-1	TGTGCCAGCAGACCGGGACTAGGCGGCAATGAGCAGTTCTTC	CASRPGLGGNEQFF
-	TRBV6-1	-	TRBJ1-5	TGTGCCAGCAGTGAAGCGCGCGTAGGGCGTCGCAATCAGCCCCAGCATTTT	CASSEARVGRRNQPQHF
-	TRBV5-6	-	TRBJ2-5	TGTGCCAGCAGCCAGGGGGGTTTTGGCGAGACCCAGTACTTC	CASSQGGFGETQYF
once	TRBV4-2	TRBD1	TRBJ1-2	TGTGCCAGCAGCCCTACAAGGGGGCAGGCTTATGGCTACACCTTC	CASSPTRGQAYGYTF
-	TRBV30	-	TRBJ2-3	TGTGCCTGGGATTTAGGGGGTCTCACAGATACGCAGTATTTT	CAWDLGGLTDTQYF
-	TRBV10-3	-	TRBJ2-1	TGTGCCATCAAAAGGGGGAATGAGCAGTTCTTC	CAIKRGNEQFF
-	TRBV6-1	-	TRBJ2-7	TGTGCCAGCAGTGAACTAACTCTTACTTTCTCCTACGAGCAGTACTTC	CASSELTLTFSYEQYF
-	TRBV11-2	TRBD2	TRBJ2-5	TGTGCCAGCAGCTCCCCAGCGGGAGGGTCGGGAGTAGAGACCCAGTACTTC	CASSSPAGGSGVETQYF
-	TRBV6-1	-	TRBJ2-5	TGTGCCAGCAGCCCCGAATCAGCTACACAAGAGACCCAGTACTTC	CASSPESATQETQYF
-	TRBV5-1	TRBD1	TRBJ2-7	TGCGCCAGCAGCTTATTCCGGGACAGGGCCTACGAGCAGTACTTC	CASSLFRDRAYEQYF
-	TRBV7-2	TRBD1	TRBJ1-5	TGTGCCAGCAGCTCCCGGACAGGGGACAATCAGCCCCAGCATTTT	CASSSRTGDNQPQHF
-	TRBV5-1	TRBD1	TRBJ1-2	TGCGCCAGCAGCTTGATCGCAGGGGGTGACTATGGCTACACCTTC	CASSLIAGGDYGYTF
-	TRBV19	-	TRBJ2-3	TGTGCCAGTACCCCGACCCCATACACAGATACGCAGTATTTT	CASTPTPYTDTQYF
-	TRBV4-1	-	TRBJ1-6	TGCGCCAGCAGCCAAGGTATGGGCCTGAGCTCCTATAATTCACCCCTCCACTTT	CASSQGMGLSSYNSPLHF
-	TRBV19	TRBD1	TRBJ1-4	TGTGCCAGTAGTATAGTGGCGACAGGGGGCTCTAATGAAAAACTGTTTTTT	CASSIVATGGSNEKLFF
once	TRBV6-1	-	TRBJ2-7	TGTGCCAGCAGTGAAATTTGGTTCGACGGTTTCTCCTACGAGCAGTACTTC	CASSEIWFDGFSYEQYF
few	TRBV7-9	-	TRBJ1-1	TGTGCCAGCAGCGGGGTTATAGCCTTCGAAGCTTTCTTT	CASSGVIAFEAFF
-	TRBV27	-	TRBJ1-1	TGTGCCAGCAGTTTTGGGACGGGGCTTACTGAAGCTTTCTTT	CASSFGTGLTEAFF
-	TRBV30	-	TRBJ1-1	TGTGCCTGGGGGACATCTACGAACACTGAAGCTTTCTTT	CAWGTSTNTEAFF
once	TRBV23-1	-	TRBJ1-2	TGCGCCAGCAGTCAATGCGAGGGACACCGAGCTAACTATGGCTACACCTTC	CASSQCEGHRANYGYTF
-	TRBV4-3	TRBD2	TRBJ2-3	TGCGCCAGCAGCCAAGGGAGGACGGGACTAGCCCCACAAGCGGATACGCAGTATTTT	CASSQGRTGLAPQADTQYF
-	TRBV5-5	-	TRBJ1-1	TGTGCCAGCAGCTTGGGGGACACGGGGGAAACTGAAGCTTTCTTT	CASSLGDTGETEAFF
-	TRBV2	TRBD1	TRBJ2-7	TGTGCCAGCAAGAACAGGGGGCTCACGAGCGTGCAGTACTTC	CASKNRGLTSVQYF
-	TRBV5-1	TRBD1	TRBJ1-4	TGCGCCAGCAGCCACGACAGGGTCGGGTTAACTAATGAAAAACTGTTTTTT	CASSHDRVGLTNEKLFF
once	TRBV7-9	-	TRBJ1-4	TGTGCCAGCAGCTTCGATGCAACTAATGAAAAACTGTTTTTT	CASSFDATNEKLFF
-	TRBV27	TRBD1	TRBJ1-2	TGTGCCAGCAGTTTCACCGGGACAGGGGCCTATGGCTACACCTTC	CASSFTGTGAYGYTF